The source of this TCR beta chain is a study of blood T cell repertoires in COVID-19. Across the study: Samples taken during acute and convalescent COVID-19 were collected in the United States, Italy and Spain. In each case, the material was cDNA or gDNA derived from T cells, B-cell-depleted T cells, or PBMCs.

The protocol was immunoSEQ multiplex PCR, while the TCRdb copy is restricted to in-frame clones and leaves out a portion. The profile shows approximately 400,000 clones, approximately 87% of them singletons. Two negative PCRs, clearance, or symptom resolution had been documented for recovered Cohort 3 donors. Germline V gene lookup returns CDR1 SNHLY and CDR2 FYNNEI. The CDR3 runs 17 residues. J gave up 0 bases and V 7 bases, and 6 bases lay outside the gene matches. This rearrangement joins TRBV2 to TRBJ2-1; TRBD2 matches at 13 bases. Material for sequencing was PBMCs or T cells enriched from blood (not recorded which). The TCR was taken from a man aged 25 to 40 who had recovered from COVID-19. The CDR3 sequence: CASTGTSGASSYNEQFF. The CDR3 DNA follows: TGTGCCAGCACCGGGACTAGCGGGGCTAGCTCCTACAATGAGCAGTTCTTC.